What follows are 5 T cell receptor beta chains derived from one specimen sequenced in a study of blood T cell repertoires in COVID-19. The repertoire was sequenced with immunoSEQ multiplex PCR; TCRdb's copy has only in-frame clones and lacks some. The sample shows about 94,000 clones, roughly four fifths of them seen only once. Sequencing was carried out using peripheral blood. The source is a man aged 55 to 69 with acute or convalescent COVID-19.

V and J are TRBV19 and TRBJ2-1; a possible D gene is TRBD2 (5 bases). Per the germline V gene, CDR1 is LNHDA and CDR2 is SQIVND (reference sequence). The CDR3 is 15 residues long. V gave up 1 base and J gave up 9 bases, with 16 bases separating them. CDR3 coding DNA: TGTGCCAGTAGTATAGCTTTTTCGGAGGTTGGTGAGCAGTTCTTC. Its translation: CASSIAFSEVGEQFF.

The chain links TRBV6-5 to TRBJ2-7; D is uncertain. This CDR3 has 14 amino acids. The ends were cut back, 6 bases at V and 0 bases at J, with 12 bases in the middle. Germline V CDR1 and CDR2: MNHEY, SVGAGI. CDR3 region: CASRTTVSSYEQYF. DNA for the CDR3: TGTGCCAGCAGGACAACAGTGAGCTCCTACGAGCAGTACTTC.

V gene TRBV2 combines with J gene TRBJ1-3; no clear D gene. The CDR3 length is 15 residues. The V end lost 1 base, the J end lost 0 bases, and 7 bases lay between the germline ends. The germline CDR1 and CDR2 sequences are SNHLY and FYNNEI. The CDR3 DNA sequence: TGTGCCAGCAGTGAAGGTCGGTTCTCTGGAAACACCATATATTTT. Its translation is CASSEGRFSGNTIYF.

This clone was seen a few times. The chain links TRBV7-9 to TRBJ2-7, with 10 bases lining up with TRBD1. Trimming removed 5 bases from V and 2 bases from J; junction bases left unmatched: 9. Germline V gene sequence: CDR1 SEHNR, CDR2 FQNEAQ (reference sequence). The CDR3 contains 16 residues. CDR3 amino acids: CASSARQGARPYEQYF. For the CDR3, the DNA is TGTGCCAGCAGCGCAAGACAGGGGGCAAGGCCCTACGAGCAGTACTTC.

The rearrangement links TRBV9 to TRBJ1-2; 8 bases are shared with TRBD1. The CDR3 is made up of 17 amino acids. Trimming at V came to 4 bases and at J to 2 bases, leaving 13 bases not matched to a gene. CDR1 and CDR2 from the germline V gene are SGDLS and YYNGEE. CDR3 amino acids: CASSTRTGSYSNYGYTF. DNA for the CDR3: TGTGCCAGCAGCACCCGGACAGGGTCCTATTCCAACTATGGCTACACCTTC.